The clone carrying this T cell receptor beta chain showed up many times. Its antigen is not known. This CDR3 has 14 amino acids. Between the trimmed V and J ends, which lost 0 bases and 2 bases, there was a span of 8 bases. Germline loops: CDR1 GTSNPN, CDR2 SVGIG (reference sequence). The data are from a study of T cells after posttransplantation cyclophosphamide. Study conclusions and caveats: Later blood repertoires were often dominated by clones from the donor CD8+ memory compartment. TRB clonality was highly associated with recipient CMV seropositivity and reactivation.

Treatment was busulfan-fludarabine conditioning, a marrow graft, and cyclophosphamide on days +3 and +4. Repertoires were generated with immunoSEQ multiplex PCR, while TCRdb's copy carries only in-frame clones and drops some. The sample presents over 15,000 clones, none singletons. This chain uses TRBV30 with TRBJ1-3; D gene unclear. The material was PBMCs, obtained after allogeneic stem cell transplant with posttransplant cyclophosphamide. The TCR was taken from a female patient younger than 45 who received an allogeneic stem cell transplant from a related donor, was CMV-positive, and had no GVHD. Some T cells may have come from the graft donor. Here the CDR3 DNA reads TGTGCCTGGAGTGTAAACGGTCCTGGAAACACCATATATTTT. As protein: CAWSVNGPGNTIYF.